The subject of this entry is one TCR beta chain. Antigen: not known. The data derive from a study of shared clonotypes between healthy human individuals. Study observations and caveats: Donors were few, which limited the genetic and exposure-history diversity represented. Clonotype sharing across several donors was observed for around 5% of naive CD4 clonotypes.

The DNA input per sorted-subset replicate PCR was 200 ng, corresponding to 32,000 or so T cell genomes. Generated by immunoSEQ multiplex PCR, the TCRdb table keeps only in-frame clones and is missing some. The sample lists about 680,000 clones, around 72% seen once, with 1.5% to 2% in the top ten. Trimming stripped 2 bases from V and 7 bases from J, with 19 bases between. The germline gives CDR1 SGHRS, CDR2 YFSETQ. This CDR3 has 15 residues. The specimen was memory CD4+ T cells sorted from blood. Stated subset: CD45RA-negative fraction. The gene calls are TRBV5-1 and TRBJ2-7, with D tentatively TRBD1 (6 bases). The clonotype originates from a woman aged 30 to 39 in good health. The CDR3 here is CASSFPNGAGDEQYF. The CDR3 region has the DNA TGCGCCAGCAGCTTCCCCAACGGGGCAGGGGATGAGCAGTACTTC.